The entry below gives a single T cell receptor (beta chain) sequence along with its context. Antigen specificity is unknown. This sample stems from a study of monozygotic twins with inflammatory bowel disease. Findings of the study overall: A single strong clonotype or signal linked to IBD was not supported.

The germline gives CDR1 SGHDT, CDR2 YYEEEE. This CDR3 contains 16 residues. Via template switching, UMIs carrying a 6-nucleotide sample barcode were introduced. TCRdb reprocessed the 5' RACE reads, keeping one entry per CDR3 protein, no DNA. Its table records fewer than 400,000 distinct CDR3 sequences. No sorting of T cells preceded isolation of total RNA from whole blood. This receptor was taken from a human donor with ulcerative colitis or Crohn's disease, or a healthy co-twin of an affected twin (not recorded which). J is TRBJ1-4 and V is TRBV5-6; the D call from TCRdb, TRBD1, cannot be confirmed without DNA. The specimen sequenced was blood. The CDR3 here is CASSLAPGQGGEKLFF.